This entry is about one T cell receptor beta chain. This CDR3 is built from 14 residues. Germline values: CDR1 MNHNY, CDR2 SVGAGI (reference sequence). For each CDR3 protein, TCRdb gives one entry from its re-call of the 5' RACE reads, without DNA. Its table lists 150,000 or so distinct CDR3 sequences. This entry comes from a study of T cells expressing NK-cell markers. The chain recombines TRBV6-6 with TRBJ2-1. This receptor was taken from a woman in her forties or fifties in good health. Material for sequencing was blood T cells: a sorted CD56 or NKG2C T cell subset, CD4+ or CD8+ T cells, or bulk PBMC T cells (not recorded which). The CDR3 reads CASSYAGSYNEQFF.